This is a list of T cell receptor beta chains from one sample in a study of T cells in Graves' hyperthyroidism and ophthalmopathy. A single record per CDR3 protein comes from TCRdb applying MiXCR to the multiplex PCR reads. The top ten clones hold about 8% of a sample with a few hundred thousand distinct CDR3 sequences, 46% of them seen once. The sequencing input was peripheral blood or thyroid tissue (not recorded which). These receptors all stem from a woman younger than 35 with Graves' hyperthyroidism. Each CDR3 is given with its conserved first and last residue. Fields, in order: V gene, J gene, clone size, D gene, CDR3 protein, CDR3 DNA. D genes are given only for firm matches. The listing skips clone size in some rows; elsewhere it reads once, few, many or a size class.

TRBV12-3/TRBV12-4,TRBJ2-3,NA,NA,CASIPGAGDTQYF,TGTGCCAGCATCCCGGGGGCCGGAGATACGCAGTATTTT
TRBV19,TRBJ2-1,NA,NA,CASSISHGVVSYNEQFF,TGTGCCAGTAGTATAAGCCACGGAGTAGTTTCCTACAATGAGCAGTTCTTC
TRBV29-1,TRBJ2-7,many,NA,CSGQSDSYEQYF,TGCAGCGGCCAGAGCGACTCCTACGAGCAGTACTTC
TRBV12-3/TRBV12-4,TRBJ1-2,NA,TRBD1,CASSGTGASGYTF,TGTGCCAGCAGCGGGACAGGGGCGAGTGGCTACACCTTC
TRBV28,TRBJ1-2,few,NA,CASRGGGRGSYTF,TGTGCCAGCAGGGGCGGGGGGCGCGGGAGCTACACCTTC
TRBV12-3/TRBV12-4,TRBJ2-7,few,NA,CASSLGGAGEQYF,TGTGCCAGCAGTTTAGGCGGGGCGGGAGAGCAGTACTTC
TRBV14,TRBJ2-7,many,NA,CASSLVTGYEQYF,TGTGCCAGCAGCCTCGTGACAGGTTACGAGCAGTACTTC
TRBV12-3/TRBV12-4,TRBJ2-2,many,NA,CAMGREDYGELFF,TGTGCCATGGGCAGGGAAGATTACGGGGAGCTGTTTTTT
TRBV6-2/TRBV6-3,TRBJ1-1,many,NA,CASQGYPEAFF,TGTGCCAGTCAGGGGTACCCTGAAGCTTTCTTT
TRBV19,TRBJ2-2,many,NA,CASRIGGELFF,TGTGCCAGTAGGATAGGTGGGGAGCTGTTTTTT
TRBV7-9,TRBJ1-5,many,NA,CASSLQGPNQPQHF,TGTGCCAGCAGCTTACAGGGGCCTAATCAGCCCCAGCATTTT
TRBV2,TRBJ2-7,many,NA,CASSVGSYEQYF,TGTGCCAGCAGTGTGGGCTCCTACGAGCAGTACTTC
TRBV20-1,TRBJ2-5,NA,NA,CSLARTGTETQYF,TGCAGCTTAGCCAGGACCGGGACTGAGACCCAGTACTTC
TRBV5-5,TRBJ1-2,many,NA,CASSSWDKDYGYTF,TGTGCCAGCAGCTCCTGGGACAAAGACTATGGCTACACCTTC
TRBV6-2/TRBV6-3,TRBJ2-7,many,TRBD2,CASSQLAGREQYF,TGTGCCAGCAGCCAGCTAGCGGGTCGCGAGCAGTACTTC
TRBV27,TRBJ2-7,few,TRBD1,CASSSDGTEVLGEQYF,TGTGCCAGCAGTTCAGACGGGACAGAAGTCTTAGGGGAGCAGTACTTC
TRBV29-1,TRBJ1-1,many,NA,CSAVRVKTEAFF,TGCAGCGCTGTGCGAGTTAAAACTGAAGCTTTCTTT
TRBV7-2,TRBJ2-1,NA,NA,CASSLGPSQSNEQFF,TGTGCCAGCAGCTTAGGGCCTAGCCAGTCCAATGAGCAGTTCTTC
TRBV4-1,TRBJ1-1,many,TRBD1,CASSPRGAGGNTEAFF,TGCGCCAGCAGCCCCAGAGGAGCAGGGGGTAACACTGAAGCTTTCTTT
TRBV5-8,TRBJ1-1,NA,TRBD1,CASSFGTGATEAFF,TGTGCCAGCAGCTTTGGGACAGGCGCTACTGAAGCTTTCTTT
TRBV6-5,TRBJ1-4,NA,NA,CASSSPLRGEELFF,TGTGCCAGCAGCAGCCCGTTACGGGGGGAAGAACTGTTTTTT
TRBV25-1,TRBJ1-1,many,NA,CASSVMLNTEAFF,TGTGCCAGCAGTGTAATGCTGAACACTGAAGCTTTCTTT
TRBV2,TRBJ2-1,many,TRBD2,CASIWTSDEQFF,TGTGCCAGCATCTGGACTAGCGATGAGCAGTTCTTC
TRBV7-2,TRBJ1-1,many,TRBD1,CASSLTGRVNTEAFF,TGTGCCAGCAGCTTGACAGGGCGAGTGAACACTGAAGCTTTCTTT
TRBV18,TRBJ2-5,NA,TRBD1,CASSNRDRAKTQYF,TGTGCCAGCTCAAACCGGGACAGGGCAAAGACCCAGTACTTC
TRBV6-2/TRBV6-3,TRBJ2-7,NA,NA,CASSPAAYYEQYF,TGTGCCAGCAGTCCGGCTGCGTATTACGAGCAGTACTTC
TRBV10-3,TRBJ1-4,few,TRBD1,CAISGGGVNF,TGTGCCATCAGTGGAGGGGGCGTAAATTTT
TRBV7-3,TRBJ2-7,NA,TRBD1,CASSLRSGTGDEQYF,TGTGCCAGCAGCTTGCGCTCCGGGACAGGGGACGAGCAGTACTTC
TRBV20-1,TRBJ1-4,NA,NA,CSARDPAGEKLFF,TGCAGTGCTAGAGATCCCGCGGGTGAAAAACTGTTTTTT
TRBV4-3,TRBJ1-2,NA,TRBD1,CASSQEGQGTRGYTF,TGCGCCAGCAGCCAAGAGGGACAGGGGACTAGGGGCTACACCTTC
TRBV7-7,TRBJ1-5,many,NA,CASSLAPGQPQHF,TGTGCCAGCAGCTTAGCTCCAGGTCAGCCCCAGCATTTT
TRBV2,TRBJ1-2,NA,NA,CASSYSGVDYTF,TGTGCCAGCAGTTACTCCGGGGTTGACTACACCTTC
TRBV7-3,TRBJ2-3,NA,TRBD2,CASSPGLAEGNTQYF,TGTGCCAGCAGCCCCGGACTAGCGGAAGGGAATACGCAGTATTTT
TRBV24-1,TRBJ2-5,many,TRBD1,CATSGSTGGEWETQYF,TGTGCCACCAGTGGCTCGACAGGGGGCGAATGGGAGACCCAGTACTTC
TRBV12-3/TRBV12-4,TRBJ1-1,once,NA,CASGASGNTEAFF,TGTGCCAGCGGGGCGTCTGGAAACACTGAAGCTTTCTTT
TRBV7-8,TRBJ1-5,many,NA,CASSFGGERPQHF,TGTGCCAGCAGCTTCGGGGGCGAAAGGCCCCAGCATTTT
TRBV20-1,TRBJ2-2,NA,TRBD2,CSAEGLAGPNTGELFF,TGCAGTGCTGAGGGACTAGCGGGGCCGAACACCGGGGAGCTGTTTTTT
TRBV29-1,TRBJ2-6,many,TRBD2,CSVELAGDGGANVLTF,TGCAGCGTTGAACTAGCGGGAGATGGAGGGGCCAACGTCCTGACTTTC
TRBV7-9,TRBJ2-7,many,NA,CASSPPLADASYEQYF,TGTGCCAGCAGCCCCCCCCTGGCGGATGCCTCCTACGAGCAGTACTTC
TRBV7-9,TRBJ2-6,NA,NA,CASSLSVSSGANVLTF,TGTGCCAGCAGCCTTAGTGTTAGCTCTGGGGCCAACGTCCTGACTTTC
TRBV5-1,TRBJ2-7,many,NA,CASSLYDYSYEQYF,TGCGCCAGCAGCTTGTATGACTACTCCTACGAGCAGTACTTC
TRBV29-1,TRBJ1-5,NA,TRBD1,CSLLWDRDNQPQHF,TGCAGCCTCCTTTGGGACAGGGACAATCAGCCCCAGCATTTT
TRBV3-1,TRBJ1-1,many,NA,CASSQPQGNTEAFF,TGTGCCAGCAGCCAGCCCCAGGGAAACACTGAAGCTTTCTTT
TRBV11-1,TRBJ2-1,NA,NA,CASSLGGSALSYNEQFF,TGTGCCAGCAGTCTAGGGGGTTCGGCCCTCTCCTACAATGAGCAGTTCTTC
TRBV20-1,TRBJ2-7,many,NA,CSANQDPGEQYF,TGCAGTGCAAATCAGGATCCCGGCGAGCAGTACTTC
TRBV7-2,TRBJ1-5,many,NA,CASSLADQPQHF,TGTGCCAGCAGCTTGGCGGATCAGCCCCAGCATTTT
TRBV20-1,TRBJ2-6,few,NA,CSARDARRSGANVLTF,TGCAGTGCTAGAGATGCTAGGCGCTCTGGGGCCAACGTCCTGACTTTC
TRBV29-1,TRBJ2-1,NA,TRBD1,CSVEGQSGQGSNEQFF,TGCAGCGTTGAAGGGCAATCGGGACAGGGGTCCAATGAGCAGTTCTTC
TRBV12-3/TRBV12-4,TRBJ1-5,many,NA,CASSRDTYNQPQHF,TGTGCCAGCAGCAGGGACACGTACAATCAGCCCCAGCATTTT
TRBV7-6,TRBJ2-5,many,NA,CASSLTVTSYQETQYF,TGTGCCAGCAGCTTGACGGTCACGTCGTACCAAGAGACCCAGTACTTC
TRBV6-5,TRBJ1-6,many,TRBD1,CASSYLQGARNSPLHF,TGTGCCAGCAGTTACCTACAGGGGGCGCGTAATTCACCCCTCCACTTT
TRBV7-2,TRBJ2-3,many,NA,CASSSQGDTQYF,TGTGCCAGCAGCTCCCAGGGGGATACGCAGTATTTT
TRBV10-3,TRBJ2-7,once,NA,CAISAGQYSYEQYF,TGTGCCATCAGTGCTGGACAGTACTCCTACGAGCAGTACTTC
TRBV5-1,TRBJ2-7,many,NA,CASSLEGEQYF,TGCGCCAGCAGCTTGGAGGGCGAGCAGTACTTC
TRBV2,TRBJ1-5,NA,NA,CALYWGRGGNQPQHF,TGTGCCCTCTACTGGGGGAGAGGGGGCAATCAGCCCCAGCATTTT
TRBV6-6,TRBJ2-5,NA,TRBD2,CASSLLAGASYETQYF,TGTGCCAGCAGTCTACTAGCGGGAGCGAGTTACGAGACCCAGTACTTC
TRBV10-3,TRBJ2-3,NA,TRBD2,CAIKKRTSGATDTQYF,TGTGCCATCAAGAAACGGACTAGCGGGGCCACAGATACGCAGTATTTT